The rows below give T cell receptor beta chains drawn from one sample of a study of CD8 T cells in ankylosing spondylitis. Using its own MiXCR run on the 5' RACE reads, TCRdb lists one record per CDR3 protein. This repertoire shows roughly 440,000 distinct CDR3 sequences, approximately 17% found once; its top ten account for 1%. The material sequenced was blood, either unsorted or a sorted T cell fraction (not recorded which). Receptors were obtained from a male donor with ankylosing spondylitis. Both conserved end residues are part of each CDR3. A D gene is named only where the DNA matches it firmly. Part of the rows lack a size; the others show once, few, many or a class for expanded clones.

D gene	V gene	clone size	J gene	CDR3 protein	CDR3 DNA
TRBD2	TRBV6-1	.	TRBJ2-4	CASSQTSGGGKNIQYF	TGTGCCAGCAGCCAAACTAGCGGGGGTGGCAAAAACATTCAGTACTTC
.	TRBV5-1	.	TRBJ1-1	CASSARGGMNTEAFF	TGCGCCAGCAGCGCCCGCGGGGGTATGAACACTGAAGCTTTCTTT
.	TRBV20-1	.	TRBJ1-1	CSSVDNTEAFF	TGCAGTTCGGTTGATAACACTGAAGCTTTCTTT
TRBD2	TRBV9	few	TRBJ2-5	CASSVGPSGGIMETQYF	TGTGCCAGCAGCGTAGGCCCTAGCGGGGGGATAATGGAGACCCAGTACTTC
TRBD2	TRBV3-1	few	TRBJ2-1	CASRLSGGVRSEQFF	TGTGCCAGCAGACTGAGCGGGGGAGTCAGGAGTGAGCAGTTCTTC
.	TRBV20-1	few	TRBJ1-5	CSARQGGIQPQHF	TGCAGTGCCAGACAAGGGGGTATCCAGCCCCAGCATTTT
.	TRBV20-1	many	TRBJ2-4	CSAFQAKNIQYF	TGCAGTGCTTTTCAAGCCAAAAACATTCAGTACTTC
.	TRBV6-1	.	TRBJ2-1	CASSRPAVSYNEQFF	TGTGCCAGCTCCCGTCCGGCGGTATCCTACAATGAGCAGTTCTTC
.	TRBV7-2	few	TRBJ1-5	CASSYVPKGYGNQPQHF	TGTGCCAGCAGCTATGTTCCTAAAGGGTATGGCAATCAGCCCCAGCATTTT
TRBD2	TRBV6-2/TRBV6-3	.	TRBJ2-1	CASSYTGTSGSHEQFF	TGTGCCAGCAGCTACACCGGGACTAGCGGGAGCCATGAGCAGTTCTTC
TRBD1	TRBV7-6	.	TRBJ2-3	CASSPGQGGSTDTQYF	TGTGCCAGCAGCCCGGGACAGGGAGGATCCACAGATACGCAGTATTTT
.	TRBV7-9	few	TRBJ2-2	CASSPVPSAGELFF	TGTGCCAGCAGCCCAGTACCTAGCGCCGGGGAGCTGTTTTTT
.	TRBV15	.	TRBJ2-5	CVTSIGGAPRTQYF	TGTGTCACCAGCATTGGAGGAGCCCCACGAACCCAGTACTTC
.	TRBV20-1	.	TRBJ1-1	CSASTGTPEAFF	TGCAGTGCTTCGACCGGGACACCTGAAGCTTTCTTT
.	TRBV20-1	many	TRBJ1-2	CSATGRANYGYTF	TGCAGTGCTACGGGCAGGGCTAACTATGGCTACACCTTC